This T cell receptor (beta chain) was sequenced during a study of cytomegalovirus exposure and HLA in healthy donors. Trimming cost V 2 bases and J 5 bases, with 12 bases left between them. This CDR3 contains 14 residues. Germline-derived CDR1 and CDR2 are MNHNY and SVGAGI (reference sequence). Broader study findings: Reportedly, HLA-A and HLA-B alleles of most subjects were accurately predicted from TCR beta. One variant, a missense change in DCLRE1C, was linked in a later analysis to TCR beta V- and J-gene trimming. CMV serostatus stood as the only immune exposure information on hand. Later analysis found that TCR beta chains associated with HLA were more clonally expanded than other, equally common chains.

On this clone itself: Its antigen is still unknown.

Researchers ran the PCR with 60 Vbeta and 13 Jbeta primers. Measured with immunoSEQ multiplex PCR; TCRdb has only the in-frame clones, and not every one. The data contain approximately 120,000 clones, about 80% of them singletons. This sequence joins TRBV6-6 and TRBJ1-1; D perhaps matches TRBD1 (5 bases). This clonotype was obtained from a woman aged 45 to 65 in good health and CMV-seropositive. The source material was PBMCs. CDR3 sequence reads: CASSYDGGGTEAFF. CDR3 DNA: TGTGCCAGCAGTTACGATGGGGGGGGGACTGAAGCTTTCTTT.